A selection of T cell receptor beta chains follows, all from one sample in a study of shared clonotypes between healthy human individuals. Method: immunoSEQ multiplex PCR; TCRdb's copy keeps in-frame clones and lacks some. Found here are under 2.5 million clones, around 90% of them singletons; the top ten hold 0.37%. Sequencing was done on a sample of naive CD4+ T cells from PBMCs. Receptors originate from a man aged 18 to 30 in good health. Some clones in this sample may be carry-over from other donors' samples. Each CDR3 is given with its conserved first and last residue. The order of the fields is clone size, D gene, V gene, J gene, CDR3 protein, CDR3 DNA. The D gene is left open where the match is weak. The size field is filled for only some rows; it gives once, few, many or a size class.

.	TRBD2	TRBV6-1	TRBJ2-2	CASSEGGGTSGTGELFF	TGTGCCAGCAGTGAAGGCGGGGGGACGAGCGGAACCGGGGAGCTGTTTTTT
.	TRBD2	TRBV18	TRBJ2-7	CASSPLGLAGSSYEQYF	TGTGCCAGCTCACCTTTGGGACTAGCGGGAAGCTCCTACGAGCAGTACTTC
.	TRBD1	TRBV13	TRBJ2-7	CASSSSRTGVSTYEQYF	TGTGCCAGCAGCTCCAGCCGCACAGGGGTCTCGACCTACGAGCAGTACTTC
.	.	TRBV27	TRBJ2-3	CASSFGRGSTDTQYF	TGTGCCAGCAGTTTCGGGCGGGGAAGCACAGATACGCAGTATTTT
.	.	TRBV25-1	TRBJ1-4	CASRRAVNEKLFF	TGTGCCAGCAGAAGGGCGGTTAATGAAAAACTGTTTTTT
.	.	TRBV4-2	TRBJ1-5	CASSQDNLNLGNQPQHF	TGTGCCAGCAGCCAAGACAACCTGAATCTTGGCAATCAGCCCCAGCATTTT
.	.	TRBV5-1	TRBJ1-1	CASSSQGRENTEAFF	TGCGCCAGCAGCTCCCAGGGGCGCGAGAACACTGAAGCTTTCTTT
.	.	TRBV28	TRBJ1-4	CASSLLGRGEEKLFF	TGTGCCAGCAGTTTGTTAGGCAGGGGAGAGGAAAAACTGTTTTTT
.	TRBD2	TRBV5-1	TRBJ2-5	CASSASGSSETQYF	TGCGCCAGCAGCGCGAGCGGGAGTTCAGAGACCCAGTACTTC
.	TRBD2	TRBV28	TRBJ2-1	CASSSSSLAHNEQFF	TGTGCCAGCAGTTCCTCCTCACTAGCGCACAATGAGCAGTTCTTC
.	.	TRBV28	TRBJ1-4	CASRPPGGRRINEKLFF	TGTGCCAGCAGACCCCCGGGGGGGCGCAGGATTAATGAAAAACTGTTTTTT
.	TRBD1	TRBV10-3	TRBJ1-3	CAIRTGISGNTIYF	TGTGCCATCAGGACAGGGATCTCTGGAAACACCATATATTTT
.	.	TRBV11-2	TRBJ1-2	CASSWAGSGYTF	TGTGCCAGCAGCTGGGCGGGCTCAGGCTACACCTTC
.	.	TRBV5-1	TRBJ2-3	CASRLRRETDTQYF	TGCGCCAGCAGACTGAGGAGGGAAACAGATACGCAGTATTTT
.	.	TRBV6-1	TRBJ1-3	CASSEVLGANTIYF	TGTGCCAGCAGTGAAGTATTGGGGGCAAACACCATATATTTT
.	.	TRBV15	TRBJ1-2	CATSRPTGGRGDYGYTF	TGTGCCACCAGCAGACCTACGGGGGGCAGGGGAGACTATGGCTACACCTTC
.	.	TRBV7-8	TRBJ1-4	CASSAETATNEKLFF	TGTGCCAGCAGCGCAGAGACGGCAACTAATGAAAAACTGTTTTTT
.	.	TRBV5-1	TRBJ2-7	CASSLAGYSYEQYF	TGCGCCAGCAGTTTGGCAGGGTACTCCTACGAGCAGTACTTC
.	.	TRBV5-1	TRBJ2-7	CASSLDGVTPYEQYF	TGCGCCAGCAGCTTGGACGGGGTCACCCCCTACGAGCAGTACTTC
.	TRBD1	TRBV7-3	TRBJ2-5	CASSLGQGVWETQYF	TGTGCCAGCAGCTTGGGACAGGGCGTTTGGGAGACCCAGTACTTC
once	.	TRBV27	TRBJ2-5	CARPPGQVQETQYF	TGTGCCCGCCCCCCGGGACAAGTCCAAGAGACCCAGTACTTC
.	TRBD1	TRBV28	TRBJ2-5	CASSLGGQRQTQYF	TGTGCCAGCAGTTTAGGGGGACAGAGGCAGACCCAGTACTTC
.	.	TRBV5-4	TRBJ2-1	CASSFVGESEQFF	TGTGCCAGCAGCTTCGTGGGTGAAAGTGAGCAGTTCTTC
.	TRBD2	TRBV7-9	TRBJ2-3	CASSYLAGVADTQYF	TGTGCCAGCAGTTATCTAGCGGGAGTCGCAGATACGCAGTATTTT
.	.	TRBV6-5	TRBJ1-5	CASSTGPHQPQHF	TGTGCCAGCAGTACAGGGCCTCATCAGCCCCAGCATTTT
.	.	TRBV7-9	TRBJ1-2	CASSYPANYGYTF	TGTGCCAGCAGCTACCCAGCGAACTATGGCTACACCTTC